The TCR beta chain under discussion was sequenced for a study of blood T cells in healthy people across ages. With a J-beta primer mix and a sample-barcoded 5' primer, a second PCR ran roughly 6 to 11 cycles. In TCRdb, the 5' RACE reads were re-called with MiXCR into one record per CDR3 protein. In the table there are roughly 1.7 million distinct CDR3 sequences, roughly 32% of which are singletons. The source material was blood. The sequence derives from a woman in her 30s in good health.

CDR3 coding DNA: TGCGCCAGCAGCTTGGGTGGGAGCATCGCAGATACGCAGTATTTT. Translated, it gives CASSLGGSIADTQYF. V is TRBV5-1 and J is TRBJ2-3; possibly TRBD2 for D (5 bases). Germline values: CDR1 SGHRS, CDR2 YFSETQ. There are 15 residues in the CDR3. V was clipped by 0 bases and J by 4 bases, with 12 bases between them.